These T cell receptor beta chains were read from a single sample in a study of T cells in Graves' hyperthyroidism and ophthalmopathy. TCRdb reprocessed the multiplex PCR reads with MiXCR, giving one entry per CDR3 protein. Of a few hundred thousand distinct CDR3 sequences detected, about 20% appear once; the ten largest clones hold under 55%. Sequenced sample: blood. These receptors were taken from a woman aged 50 to 60 with Graves' hyperthyroidism. Each CDR3 is given with its conserved first and last residue. D genes are given only for firm matches. The size of a clone is reported for some rows only, either as once, few or many, or as a class for expanded clones.

len: 13; d_gene: -; abundance: many; j_gene: TRBJ1-5; v_gene: TRBV28; CDR3aa: CASSRDSNQPQHF; CDR3nt: TGTGCCAGCAGTAGGGATAGCAATCAGCCCCAGCATTTT
len: 16; d_gene: -; abundance: many; j_gene: TRBJ2-1; v_gene: TRBV30; CDR3aa: CAWRSVPDVWINEQFF; CDR3nt: TGTGCCTGGCGGTCGGTTCCTGACGTTTGGATCAATGAGCAGTTCTTC
len: 15; d_gene: TRBD1; abundance: -; j_gene: TRBJ1-1; v_gene: TRBV28; CDR3aa: CACSLTGGGLTEAFF; CDR3nt: TGTGCCTGCAGTTTAACAGGGGGCGGTTTGACTGAAGCTTTCTTT
len: 14; d_gene: -; abundance: few; j_gene: TRBJ1-2; v_gene: TRBV7-6; CDR3aa: CASSLAAKGYGYTF; CDR3nt: TGTGCCAGCAGCTTAGCGGCCAAAGGCTATGGCTACACCTTC
len: 13; d_gene: -; abundance: few; j_gene: TRBJ2-5; v_gene: TRBV18; CDR3aa: CASSPTSQETQYF; CDR3nt: TGTGCCAGCTCACCGACGTCGCAAGAGACCCAGTACTTC
len: 13; d_gene: -; abundance: few; j_gene: TRBJ2-2; v_gene: TRBV20-1; CDR3aa: CSARATNTGELFF; CDR3nt: TGCAGTGCTAGAGCGACGAACACCGGGGAGCTGTTTTTT
len: 18; d_gene: -; abundance: many; j_gene: TRBJ2-5; v_gene: TRBV5-1; CDR3aa: CASSLDGGRGLGEETQYF; CDR3nt: TGCGCCAGCAGCTTGGATGGAGGTCGGGGGCTAGGGGAAGAGACCCAGTACTTC
len: 16; d_gene: TRBD2; abundance: -; j_gene: TRBJ2-1; v_gene: TRBV19; CDR3aa: CASSIGGGDSYNEQFF; CDR3nt: TGTGCCAGTAGTATCGGTGGGGGGGACTCCTACAATGAGCAGTTCTTC
len: 15; d_gene: -; abundance: many; j_gene: TRBJ2-5; v_gene: TRBV6-1; CDR3aa: CASSVVGGSGETQYF; CDR3nt: TGTGCCAGCAGTGTTGTTGGGGGATCCGGTGAGACCCAGTACTTC
len: 14; d_gene: -; abundance: few; j_gene: TRBJ1-4; v_gene: TRBV20-1; CDR3aa: CSAVGARTNEKLFF; CDR3nt: TGCAGTGCAGTGGGCGCGAGAACTAATGAAAAACTGTTTTTT
len: 16; d_gene: TRBD1; abundance: few; j_gene: TRBJ1-2; v_gene: TRBV10-2; CDR3aa: CASTPQGTITYYGYTF; CDR3nt: TGCGCCAGCACCCCACAGGGGACTATCACTTACTATGGCTACACCTTC
len: 15; d_gene: -; abundance: -; j_gene: TRBJ2-5; v_gene: TRBV2; CDR3aa: CASSGAAMRDETQYF; CDR3nt: TGTGCCAGCAGTGGGGCGGCTATGCGGGATGAGACCCAGTACTTC
len: 14; d_gene: -; abundance: few; j_gene: TRBJ1-2; v_gene: TRBV3-1; CDR3aa: CASRGAGINYGYTF; CDR3nt: TGTGCCAGCAGGGGGGCAGGGATTAACTATGGCTACACCTTC
len: 13; d_gene: TRBD1; abundance: many; j_gene: TRBJ1-1; v_gene: TRBV2; CDR3aa: CASSSDRETEAFF; CDR3nt: TGTGCCAGCAGTTCGGACAGGGAAACTGAAGCTTTCTTT
len: 18; d_gene: -; abundance: -; j_gene: TRBJ2-1; v_gene: TRBV5-1; CDR3aa: CASSLALGSGLKDNEQFF; CDR3nt: TGCGCCAGCAGCTTGGCGTTGGGTAGCGGACTCAAGGACAATGAGCAGTTCTTC
len: 14; d_gene: -; abundance: -; j_gene: TRBJ2-5; v_gene: TRBV7-2; CDR3aa: CASSLYRGGETQYF; CDR3nt: TGTGCCAGCAGCTTATACAGGGGGGGAGAGACCCAGTACTTC
len: 15; d_gene: TRBD2; abundance: many; j_gene: TRBJ2-3; v_gene: TRBV7-9; CDR3aa: CASSTSGRATDTQYF; CDR3nt: TGTGCCAGCAGCACGAGCGGGAGGGCGACAGATACGCAGTATTTT
len: 13; d_gene: -; abundance: few; j_gene: TRBJ1-1; v_gene: TRBV7-9; CDR3aa: CASSSVTWTKAFF; CDR3nt: TGTGCCAGCAGCTCAGTGACTTGGACAAAAGCTTTCTTT
len: 15; d_gene: -; abundance: many; j_gene: TRBJ1-5; v_gene: TRBV28; CDR3aa: CASSWAVGHGVPQHF; CDR3nt: TGTGCCAGCAGTTGGGCGGTCGGACACGGCGTTCCCCAGCATTTT
len: 14; d_gene: -; abundance: few; j_gene: TRBJ2-2; v_gene: TRBV14; CDR3aa: CASSQARAAGELFF; CDR3nt: TGTGCCAGCAGCCAAGCCAGGGCCGCCGGGGAGCTGTTTTTT
len: 12; d_gene: -; abundance: many; j_gene: TRBJ1-5; v_gene: TRBV6-1; CDR3aa: CASRLGDQPQHF; CDR3nt: TGTGCCAGCAGACTCGGTGATCAGCCCCAGCATTTT
len: 13; d_gene: -; abundance: -; j_gene: TRBJ2-3; v_gene: TRBV2; CDR3aa: CASSEGAGDTQYF; CDR3nt: TGTGCCAGCAGTGAAGGGGCCGGAGATACGCAGTATTTT
len: 16; d_gene: -; abundance: -; j_gene: TRBJ1-1; v_gene: TRBV7-2; CDR3aa: CASSLAGHNLRTEAFF; CDR3nt: TGTGCCAGCAGCTTAGCGGGGCACAACCTCCGAACTGAAGCTTTCTTT
len: 17; d_gene: -; abundance: few; j_gene: TRBJ2-3; v_gene: TRBV28; CDR3aa: CASSQKAGREDEDTQYF; CDR3nt: TGTGCCAGCAGTCAAAAGGCGGGGCGGGAAGACGAGGATACGCAGTATTTT
len: 13; d_gene: -; abundance: many; j_gene: TRBJ2-5; v_gene: TRBV7-9; CDR3aa: CASGGAQQETQYF; CDR3nt: TGTGCCAGCGGGGGGGCGCAACAAGAGACCCAGTACTTC
len: 14; d_gene: TRBD1; abundance: many; j_gene: TRBJ1-1; v_gene: TRBV12-3/TRBV12-4; CDR3aa: CASSQGVLNTEAFF; CDR3nt: TGTGCCAGCAGCCAGGGGGTCCTTAACACTGAAGCTTTCTTT
len: 16; d_gene: TRBD2; abundance: many; j_gene: TRBJ2-7; v_gene: TRBV28; CDR3aa: CASRLNLAGVSYEQYF; CDR3nt: TGTGCCAGCAGACTTAATTTAGCGGGAGTCTCCTACGAGCAGTACTTC
len: 14; d_gene: TRBD1; abundance: -; j_gene: TRBJ2-1; v_gene: TRBV7-8; CDR3aa: CASSPGTGGGEQFF; CDR3nt: TGTGCCAGCAGCCCAGGGACAGGGGGCGGTGAGCAGTTCTTC
len: 17; d_gene: -; abundance: many; j_gene: TRBJ1-4; v_gene: TRBV6-1; CDR3aa: CASSEQGGQATNEKLFF; CDR3nt: TGTGCCAGCAGTGAACAGGGCGGACAAGCAACTAATGAAAAACTGTTTTTT
len: 14; d_gene: -; abundance: many; j_gene: TRBJ2-7; v_gene: TRBV2; CDR3aa: CASLSGLSPRGQYF; CDR3nt: TGTGCCAGCCTTAGCGGCTTATCCCCTCGAGGGCAGTACTTC
len: 11; d_gene: -; abundance: many; j_gene: TRBJ2-3; v_gene: TRBV20-1; CDR3aa: CSARGGDTQYF; CDR3nt: TGCAGTGCTAGAGGGGGTGATACGCAGTATTTT
len: 18; d_gene: TRBD2; abundance: many; j_gene: TRBJ2-3; v_gene: TRBV7-3; CDR3aa: CASSLMASGGAFADTQYF; CDR3nt: TGTGCCAGCAGCTTAATGGCTAGCGGGGGGGCCTTTGCAGATACGCAGTATTTT